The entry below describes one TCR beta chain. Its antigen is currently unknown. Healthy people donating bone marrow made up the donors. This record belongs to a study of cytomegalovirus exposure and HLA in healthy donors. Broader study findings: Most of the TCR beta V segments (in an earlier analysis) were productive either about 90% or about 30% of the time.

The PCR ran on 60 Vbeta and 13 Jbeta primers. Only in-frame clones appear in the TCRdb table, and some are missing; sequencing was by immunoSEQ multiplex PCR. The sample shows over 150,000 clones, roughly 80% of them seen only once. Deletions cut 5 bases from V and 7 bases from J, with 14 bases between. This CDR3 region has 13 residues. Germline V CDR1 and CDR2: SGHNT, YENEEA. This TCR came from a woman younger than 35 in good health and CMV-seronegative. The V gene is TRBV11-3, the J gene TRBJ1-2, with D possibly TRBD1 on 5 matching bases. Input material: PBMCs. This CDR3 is CASSPCWGGGYTF. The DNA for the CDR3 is TGTGCCAGCAGCCCCTGTTGGGGGGGTGGCTACACCTTC.